The T cell receptor beta chain under discussion was sequenced for a study of read filtering for tumor transcriptome and immune sequencing. Molecular barcoded adaptors covering alpha/delta and beta/gamma chains were used on roughly 400 ng RNA. TCRdb ran MiXCR on the reads and lists one entry per CDR3 protein. The table lists tens of thousands of distinct CDR3 sequences, roughly 15% of them singletons, with under 75% in the top ten. CDR3 length: 13 amino acids. Germline loops: CDR1 SQVTM, CDR2 ANQGSEA. Trimming stripped 7 bases from V and 0 bases from J, with 10 bases between. Many counts were recorded for this clonotype.

This clonotype was obtained from a donor aged 40 or over with multiple myeloma. V and J are TRBV29-1 and TRBJ2-4; tentative D call: TRBD1 (5 bases). The sample consisted of a population of CD138-negative cells sorted from bone marrow. The CDR3 is CSARTQAKNIQYF. CDR3 nucleotides: TGCAGCGCACGGACACAAGCCAAAAACATTCAGTACTTC.